This is a list of T cell receptor beta chains from one sample in a study of T-cell reconstitution after alpha-beta-depleted transplantation in children. TCRdb used MiXCR to reprocess the PCR reads, holding one entry per CDR3 protein. The profile shows more than 400,000 distinct CDR3 sequences, about an eighth of them singletons. This material consisted of PBMCs, mostly from graft donor cells, taken 180 days after TCRalphabeta/CD19-depleted stem cell transplant. The receptor source for this set is a female patient aged 2-9 years who had a stem cell transplant for aplastic anemia, so the T cells may come from the graft donor. Each CDR3 is given with its conserved first and last residue. The order of the fields is CDR3 DNA, CDR3 protein, J gene, V gene, D gene, clone size. The D gene is left open where the match is weak. Not every row has a clone size; where given, it reads once, few, many or a size class.

CDR3nt: TGCGCCAGCAGCTTAGAGGGGATGATCAATTCACCCCTCCACTTT; CDR3aa: CASSLEGMINSPLHF; j_gene: TRBJ1-6; v_gene: TRBV5-1; d_gene: NA; abundance: NA
CDR3nt: TGTGCCACCAGCAAACTGACAGGGACCTACAATGAGCAGTTCTTC; CDR3aa: CATSKLTGTYNEQFF; j_gene: TRBJ2-1; v_gene: TRBV24-1; d_gene: TRBD1; abundance: few
CDR3nt: TGTGCCAGCAGCAAAGGAGGACAGCCCCAGCATTTT; CDR3aa: CASSKGGQPQHF; j_gene: TRBJ1-5; v_gene: TRBV21-1; d_gene: NA; abundance: NA
CDR3nt: TGCGCCAGCAGCCAAGATCGAGTCCCGGTCCCGTACAATGAGCAGTTCTTC; CDR3aa: CASSQDRVPVPYNEQFF; j_gene: TRBJ2-1; v_gene: TRBV4-3; d_gene: NA; abundance: NA
CDR3nt: TGTGCCAGCAGTTTATCCACCTACAATGAGCAGTTCTTC; CDR3aa: CASSLSTYNEQFF; j_gene: TRBJ2-1; v_gene: TRBV27; d_gene: NA; abundance: few
CDR3nt: TGCAGTGCGCCAAGGACAGGGAACGAGCAGTACTTC; CDR3aa: CSAPRTGNEQYF; j_gene: TRBJ2-7; v_gene: TRBV20-1; d_gene: TRBD1; abundance: NA
CDR3nt: TGTGCCAGCAGTGTAGACGTTTCACCCCTCCACTTT; CDR3aa: CASSVDVSPLHF; j_gene: TRBJ1-6; v_gene: TRBV28; d_gene: NA; abundance: few
CDR3nt: TGCAGTGCCGAGGGGACTAGCGCCTACGAGCAGTACTTC; CDR3aa: CSAEGTSAYEQYF; j_gene: TRBJ2-7; v_gene: TRBV20-1; d_gene: TRBD2; abundance: many
CDR3nt: TGTGCCAGCAGCCAACCCTCCTCGAAACGAGACAATGAGCAGTTCTTC; CDR3aa: CASSQPSSKRDNEQFF; j_gene: TRBJ2-1; v_gene: TRBV3-1; d_gene: NA; abundance: many
CDR3nt: TGTGCCAGCAGCTTTAGCCTCATTAGCGGGAGGGCCGAAGATACGCAGTATTTT; CDR3aa: CASSFSLISGRAEDTQYF; j_gene: TRBJ2-3; v_gene: TRBV7-2; d_gene: TRBD2; abundance: NA
CDR3nt: TGTGCCAGCAGTTGGGTAACTGGGGGTCGCGGGCAGTTCTTC; CDR3aa: CASSWVTGGRGQFF; j_gene: TRBJ2-1; v_gene: TRBV6-2/TRBV6-3; d_gene: NA; abundance: few
CDR3nt: TGTGCCGGTTTCCGGGGATTTAATGAAAAACTGTTTTTT; CDR3aa: CAGFRGFNEKLFF; j_gene: TRBJ1-4; v_gene: TRBV2; d_gene: NA; abundance: few
CDR3nt: TGTGCCAGCAGCTTATACAGGGTGGGACTAGCGGGAGGGCGAGAGACCCAGTACTTC; CDR3aa: CASSLYRVGLAGGRETQYF; j_gene: TRBJ2-5; v_gene: TRBV11-2; d_gene: TRBD2; abundance: few
CDR3nt: TGCAGCGGTACAGGGAGGAGAACAGATACGCAGTATTTT; CDR3aa: CSGTGRRTDTQYF; j_gene: TRBJ2-3; v_gene: TRBV29-1; d_gene: NA; abundance: NA
CDR3nt: TGTGCCAGCAGACAAACTCAAGGGTCCTACGAGCAGTACTTC; CDR3aa: CASRQTQGSYEQYF; j_gene: TRBJ2-7; v_gene: TRBV2; d_gene: NA; abundance: NA
CDR3nt: TGTGCCAGCAGCTCCCGGGAGAATACGCGCGGCTACACCTTC; CDR3aa: CASSSRENTRGYTF; j_gene: TRBJ1-2; v_gene: TRBV11-3; d_gene: NA; abundance: few
CDR3nt: TGTGCTAGTGGTTTAGCGGGAGGGGCTGAGCAGTTCTTC; CDR3aa: CASGLAGGAEQFF; j_gene: TRBJ2-1; v_gene: TRBV12-5; d_gene: TRBD2; abundance: NA
CDR3nt: TGTGCCAGCCATGGTAGCGGCTACGAGCAGTACTTC; CDR3aa: CASHGSGYEQYF; j_gene: TRBJ2-7; v_gene: TRBV12-3/TRBV12-4; d_gene: NA; abundance: few
CDR3nt: TGTGCCAGCAGTCCCCATAGGTTCAGGGACGACTATGGCTACACCTTC; CDR3aa: CASSPHRFRDDYGYTF; j_gene: TRBJ1-2; v_gene: TRBV28; d_gene: NA; abundance: many
CDR3nt: TGTGCCAGTAGCCCGGGGAAATACAATGAGCAGTTCTTC; CDR3aa: CASSPGKYNEQFF; j_gene: TRBJ2-1; v_gene: TRBV19; d_gene: NA; abundance: few
CDR3nt: TGTGCCAGCCAGGGCAGGGCGATAGCACGAGAGACCCAGTACTTC; CDR3aa: CASQGRAIARETQYF; j_gene: TRBJ2-5; v_gene: TRBV11-2; d_gene: NA; abundance: NA
CDR3nt: TGTGCCAGTAGTGGGGGACAGGGCGGGTTGGGGGCCAACGTCCTGACTTTC; CDR3aa: CASSGGQGGLGANVLTF; j_gene: TRBJ2-6; v_gene: TRBV19; d_gene: TRBD1; abundance: NA
CDR3nt: TGTGCCAGCAGCCCCGGGACTAGCAGGTACAATGAGCAGTTCTTC; CDR3aa: CASSPGTSRYNEQFF; j_gene: TRBJ2-1; v_gene: TRBV7-9; d_gene: TRBD2; abundance: many
CDR3nt: TGCGCCAGCAGTGAGATCCGGAGCTCCTACAATGAGCAGTTCTTC; CDR3aa: CASSEIRSSYNEQFF; j_gene: TRBJ2-1; v_gene: TRBV10-1; d_gene: NA; abundance: few
CDR3nt: TGTGCCAGCAGCGACGTAGGTTGGGCTGAGCAGTTCTTC; CDR3aa: CASSDVGWAEQFF; j_gene: TRBJ2-1; v_gene: TRBV7-2; d_gene: NA; abundance: few
CDR3nt: TGCAGCGTTGAAGAGGCGGGACAGGGGTCGGACTACGAGCAGTACTTC; CDR3aa: CSVEEAGQGSDYEQYF; j_gene: TRBJ2-7; v_gene: TRBV29-1; d_gene: TRBD1; abundance: NA
CDR3nt: TGTGCCAGCAGCCAAGATGGGGGTGAAGCTTTCTTT; CDR3aa: CASSQDGGEAFF; j_gene: TRBJ1-1; v_gene: TRBV4-2; d_gene: NA; abundance: few
CDR3nt: TGTGCCAGCAGTTACTGGGGGACTAGCGGGACCTACGAGCAGTACTTC; CDR3aa: CASSYWGTSGTYEQYF; j_gene: TRBJ2-7; v_gene: TRBV6-5; d_gene: TRBD2; abundance: few
CDR3nt: TGTGCCAGCAGCCCTAGCGGGAGACCTAACAATGAGCAGTTCTTC; CDR3aa: CASSPSGRPNNEQFF; j_gene: TRBJ2-1; v_gene: TRBV3-1; d_gene: TRBD2; abundance: many
CDR3nt: TGTGCCAGCAGTCTCCGGGACAGACCCTGGGGCTACACCTTC; CDR3aa: CASSLRDRPWGYTF; j_gene: TRBJ1-2; v_gene: TRBV12-3/TRBV12-4; d_gene: TRBD1; abundance: NA
CDR3nt: TGTGCCAGCAGTTACGAGGGAATTGAGCAGTTCTTC; CDR3aa: CASSYEGIEQFF; j_gene: TRBJ2-1; v_gene: TRBV6-2/TRBV6-3; d_gene: NA; abundance: few
CDR3nt: TGTGCCAGCAGCTTAAGGACAGGGGGCGAAAACTATGGCTACACCTTC; CDR3aa: CASSLRTGGENYGYTF; j_gene: TRBJ1-2; v_gene: TRBV7-2; d_gene: TRBD1; abundance: few
CDR3nt: TGCAGCGTTGCTGTGGGGTGGTCAGGGTACATCGAGCAGTACTTC; CDR3aa: CSVAVGWSGYIEQYF; j_gene: TRBJ2-7; v_gene: TRBV29-1; d_gene: NA; abundance: NA
CDR3nt: TGTGCCACCAGTTCGCCTGGGACTAGCTCCTACAATGAGCAGTTCTTC; CDR3aa: CATSSPGTSSYNEQFF; j_gene: TRBJ2-1; v_gene: TRBV24-1; d_gene: TRBD2; abundance: NA
CDR3nt: TGTGCCAGTAGTATTGTCCGGAACCAGCCCCAGCATTTT; CDR3aa: CASSIVRNQPQHF; j_gene: TRBJ1-5; v_gene: TRBV19; d_gene: NA; abundance: NA
CDR3nt: TGTGCCAGCAGTGGCAATATTAAGGACGTATCCTACGAGCAGTACTTC; CDR3aa: CASSGNIKDVSYEQYF; j_gene: TRBJ2-7; v_gene: TRBV2; d_gene: NA; abundance: NA
CDR3nt: TGTGCCACCAGCAGAGATGGCAGGGTTGAAAAACTGTTTTTT; CDR3aa: CATSRDGRVEKLFF; j_gene: TRBJ1-4; v_gene: TRBV15; d_gene: NA; abundance: many
CDR3nt: TGTGCCAGCAGCCTCAGGTTGGACAGGGCGAACACCGGGGAGCTGTTTTTT; CDR3aa: CASSLRLDRANTGELFF; j_gene: TRBJ2-2; v_gene: TRBV28; d_gene: TRBD1; abundance: NA